This T cell receptor (beta chain) stems from a study of type 1 and type 2 diabetes patients. This CDR3 comprises 18 residues. With 6 bases removed from V and 2 bases from J, the gap between germline ends came to 22 bases. Germline V gene sequence: CDR1 MNHEY, CDR2 SVGAGI. PCR was run on genomic DNA. Amplification of the beta chain CDR3 used 30 forward and 13 reverse multiplex primers. A single record per CDR3 protein comes from TCRdb applying MiXCR to the multiplex PCR reads. This table has about 250,000 distinct CDR3 sequences, around 47% appearing once. The rearrangement joins TRBV6-5 to TRBJ1-4; possible D gene TRBD1, 6 bases. The receptor's source is a man between 18 and 35 years old with type 2 diabetes. Specimen: peripheral blood mononuclear cells (PBMCs). The CDR3 reads CASRQVRDTGRTNEKLFF. CDR3 nucleotides: TGTGCCAGCAGGCAGGTTCGGGACACCGGGAGGACTAATGAAAAACTGTTTTTT.